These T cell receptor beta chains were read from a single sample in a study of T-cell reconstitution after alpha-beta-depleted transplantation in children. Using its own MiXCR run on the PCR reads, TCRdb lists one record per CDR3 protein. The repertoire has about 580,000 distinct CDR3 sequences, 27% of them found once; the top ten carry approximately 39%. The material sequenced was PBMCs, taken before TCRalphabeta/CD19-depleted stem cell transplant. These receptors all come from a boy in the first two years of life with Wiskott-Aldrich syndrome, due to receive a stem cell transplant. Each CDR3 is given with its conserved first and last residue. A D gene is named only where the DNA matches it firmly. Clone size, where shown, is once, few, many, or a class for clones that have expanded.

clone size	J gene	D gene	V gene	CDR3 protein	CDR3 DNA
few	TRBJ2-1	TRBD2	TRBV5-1	CASSLIAGVGYNEQFF	TGCGCCAGCAGCTTAATAGCGGGAGTGGGCTACAATGAGCAGTTCTTC
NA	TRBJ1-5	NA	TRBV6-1	CASLEVEFRSNQPQHF	TGTGCCAGCCTGGAGGTCGAGTTCCGTAGCAATCAGCCCCAGCATTTT
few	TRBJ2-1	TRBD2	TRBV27	CASSLYPAGGPSYEQFF	TGTGCCAGCAGTTTATACCCAGCGGGAGGGCCGAGCTATGAGCAGTTCTTC
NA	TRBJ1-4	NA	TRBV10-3	CAISVTGLREKLFF	TGTGCCATCAGTGTGACAGGCCTTCGGGAAAAACTGTTTTTT
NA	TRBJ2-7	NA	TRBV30	CAWSVVSGEQYF	TGTGCCTGGAGTGTAGTCAGCGGCGAGCAGTACTTC
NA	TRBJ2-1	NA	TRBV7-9	CASRRGGGYYNEQFF	TGTGCCAGCAGGAGGGGGGGAGGGTATTACAATGAGCAGTTCTTC
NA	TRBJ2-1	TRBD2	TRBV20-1	CSARRASGRFEFF	TGCAGTGCTAGGCGGGCTAGCGGGAGGTTTGAGTTCTTC
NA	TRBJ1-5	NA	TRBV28	CASSFSGSQPQHF	TGTGCCAGCAGTTTTTCGGGTTCCCAGCCCCAGCATTTT
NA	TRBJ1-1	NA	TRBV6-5	CASSYSTRDNDAFF	TGTGCCAGCAGTTACTCGACCAGGGATAATGACGCTTTCTTT
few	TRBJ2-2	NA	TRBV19	CASSIRRVNTGELFF	TGTGCCAGTAGTATCCGTCGGGTAAACACCGGGGAGCTGTTTTTT